This TCR beta chain was recovered during a study of cytomegalovirus exposure and HLA in healthy donors. Points from the study as a whole: Highest at DRB1 and lowest at HLA-C, TCR association rates differed among HLA loci in a later analysis. Later analysis demonstrated an association between a missense DCLRE1C variant and TCR beta V- and J-gene trimming.

On this clone itself: The antigen is undetermined.

The ends were cut back, 3 bases at V and 5 bases at J, with 16 bases in the middle. The CDR3 has 15 amino acids. Germline values: CDR1 SEHNR, CDR2 FQNEAQ (reference sequence). 13 Jbeta primers and 60 Vbeta primers were used for the PCR. Clones were sequenced by immunoSEQ multiplex PCR, and TCRdb holds only the in-frame ones, with some missing. The sample contains around 150,000 clones, around 77% of which appear only once. The TCR originated in a man aged 25 to 40 in good health and CMV-seronegative. The V call is TRBV7-9, the J call TRBJ1-1; weak D call: TRBD1 (6 bases). Source material: PBMCs. Written as DNA, the CDR3 is TGTGCCAGCAGCTTGGTCTGGGGTAGGGGGACTGAAGCTTTCTTT. This translates into CASSLVWGRGTEAFF.